These T cell receptor beta chains were read from a single sample in a study of blood T cell repertoires in COVID-19. Here immunoSEQ multiplex PCR was the method, and the copy in TCRdb shows in-frame clones only, minus some. This table holds about 170,000 clones, 83% found once. The specimen sequenced was peripheral blood. The receptors were gathered from an elderly woman with acute or convalescent COVID-19. The CDR3 runs from the conserved cysteine through the conserved F or W. D genes are given only for firm matches. The size of a clone is reported for some rows only, either as once, few or many, or as a class for expanded clones.

TRBJ2-2 | NA | TRBV4-1 | TRBD2 | TGCGCCAGCAGCTTTAGGGGACTAGCGGGGGCCCAAACCGGGGAGCTGTTTTTT | CASSFRGLAGAQTGELFF
TRBJ2-3 | once | TRBV7-8 | NA | TGTGCCAGCAGCTTCCCTCCCACAGATACGCAGTATTTT | CASSFPPTDTQYF
TRBJ2-3 | once | TRBV6-2/TRBV6-3 | NA | TGTGCCAGCAGTTCGGGGGCCCACCGGGGGGCTAGCACAGATACGCAGTATTTT | CASSSGAHRGASTDTQYF
TRBJ2-2 | NA | TRBV5-1 | TRBD1 | TGCGCCAGCAGCTTGGGACAGGGTGTCGGGGAGCTGTTTTTT | CASSLGQGVGELFF
TRBJ2-1 | once | TRBV28 | TRBD1 | TGTGCCAGCAGTATAAGGACAGGAGTTTACAATGAGCAGTTCTTC | CASSIRTGVYNEQFF
TRBJ1-2 | NA | TRBV7-8 | NA | TGTGCCAGCAGCTTAGACGTCGGGATACCTAACTATGGCTACACCTTC | CASSLDVGIPNYGYTF
TRBJ2-7 | once | TRBV28 | TRBD2 | TGTGCCAGCAGTTACGGAGGCGGGAGGTCCTACGAGCAGTACTTC | CASSYGGGRSYEQYF
TRBJ1-1 | once | TRBV18 | TRBD1 | TGTGCCAGCTCACCAATTATCGGGACAGGGGGAAGCACTGAAGCTTTCTTT | CASSPIIGTGGSTEAFF
TRBJ2-5 | NA | TRBV11-2 | TRBD2 | TGTGCCAGCAGCTTAGGCGTTGTCGGGGGGGCCGGCCAGACCCAGTACTTC | CASSLGVVGGAGQTQYF
TRBJ2-2 | NA | TRBV7-6 | NA | TGTGCCAGCAGCTTAGTACAGAACACCGGGGAGCTGTTTTTT | CASSLVQNTGELFF
TRBJ2-1 | NA | TRBV7-2 | NA | TGTGCCAGCAGCTCCGGAGGGAGCGAGCAGTTCTTC | CASSSGGSEQFF
TRBJ1-2 | NA | TRBV4-3 | NA | TGCGCCAGCAGCCAAGATTACGGGGACTATGGCTACACCTTC | CASSQDYGDYGYTF
TRBJ1-5 | NA | TRBV19 | TRBD1 | TGTGCCAGTAGTATAGGACAGGGAACGATTAGGAAGCCCCAGCATTTT | CASSIGQGTIRKPQHF
TRBJ1-1 | NA | TRBV11-3 | TRBD1 | TGTGCCAGCAGCGCCCGACAGGGTGAAGCTTTCTTT | CASSARQGEAFF
TRBJ1-1 | NA | TRBV7-9 | NA | TGTGCCAGCAGCCTGAGAGATGAAGCTTTCTTT | CASSLRDEAFF
TRBJ2-1 | NA | TRBV28 | TRBD2 | TGTGCCAGCAGTGGGACTAGCGGGCTCTACAATGAGCAGTTCTTC | CASSGTSGLYNEQFF
TRBJ2-3 | NA | TRBV7-9 | TRBD1 | TGTGCCAGCAGCTTAGTCCCGACAGGGGGGAGCGGTACGCAGTATTTT | CASSLVPTGGSGTQYF